This T cell receptor (beta chain) was sequenced during a study of Ad26.COV2.S vaccination and SARS-CoV-2 variants. Study-level background: Trial arm assignment for the donor was COV1001 Ad26.COV2.S. General observations from the study: There was reportedly substantial breadth in spike-specific CD8+ and CD4+ T cell responses after vaccination.

V lost 0 bases, J lost 6 bases, and 3 bases lay in between. This CDR3 contains 13 residues. The V gene's germline CDR1 is MNHNS and CDR2 SASEGT. About this clone: Its specificity is not known.

Profiled with immunoSEQ multiplex PCR; TCRdb holds only in-frame clones, not every one. This sample carries about 320,000 clones, about 86% of them seen once, and the ten largest clones take around 2%. The sample's treatment: around 19 received Ad26.COV2.S at low or high dose, single or two shots; about 5 received placebo; per-sample allocation not given. The study sampled participants on day 63 after the first vaccine or placebo injection. The sample here was peripheral blood, taken in a trial of Ad26.COV2.S vaccine versus placebo. The origin of this receptor is a person aged 18-60 years who received the Ad26.COV2.S COVID-19 vaccine or a placebo. The chain has TRBV6-1 and TRBJ1-6; no firm D call. The CDR3 region has the DNA TGTGCCAGCAGTGAAGCAGTTAATTCACCCCTCCACTTT. Its protein is CASSEAVNSPLHF.